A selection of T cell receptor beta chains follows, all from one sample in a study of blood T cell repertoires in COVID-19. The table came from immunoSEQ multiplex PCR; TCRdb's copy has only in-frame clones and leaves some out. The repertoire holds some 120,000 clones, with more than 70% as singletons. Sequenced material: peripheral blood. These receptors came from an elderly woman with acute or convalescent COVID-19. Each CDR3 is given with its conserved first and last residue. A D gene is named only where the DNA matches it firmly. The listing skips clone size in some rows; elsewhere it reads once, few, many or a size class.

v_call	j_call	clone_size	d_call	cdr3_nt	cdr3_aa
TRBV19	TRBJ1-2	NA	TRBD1	TGTGCCAGTAGGGAGGGGGCGAGTTCTAACTATGGCTACACCTTC	CASREGASSNYGYTF
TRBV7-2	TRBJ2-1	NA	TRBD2	TGTGCCACCGGAACTAGCGGGGGAGACAATGAGCAGTTCTTC	CATGTSGGDNEQFF
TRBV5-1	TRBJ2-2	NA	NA	TGCGCCAGCAGCCCGTCGGGGTTGGGCACCGGGGAGCTGTTTTTT	CASSPSGLGTGELFF
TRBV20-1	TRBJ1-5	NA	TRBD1	TGCAGTGTCGACAGGGCGCCCCAGCATTTT	CSVDRAPQHF
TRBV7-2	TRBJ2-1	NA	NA	TGTGCCAGCAGCTTAGTGAGGACTCGCCCCTACAATGAGCAGTTCTTC	CASSLVRTRPYNEQFF
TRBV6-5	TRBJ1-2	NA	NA	TGTGCCAGCAGTTTTCGGGGATTCTATGGCTACACCTTC	CASSFRGFYGYTF
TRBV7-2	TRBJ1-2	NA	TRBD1	TGTGCCAGCAGCTTAGACGCAGGGGGCGGGTATGGCTACACCTTC	CASSLDAGGGYGYTF
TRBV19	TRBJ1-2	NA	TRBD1	TGTGCCAGTAGTACAACAGGGGGCCAAGGCTATAACTATGGCTACACCTTC	CASSTTGGQGYNYGYTF
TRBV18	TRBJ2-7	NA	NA	TGTGCCAGCTCACCTTCAGACTACGAGCAGTACTTC	CASSPSDYEQYF
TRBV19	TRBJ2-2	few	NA	TGTGCCAGTAGTAGAACAGATAACACCGGGGAGCTGTTTTTT	CASSRTDNTGELFF
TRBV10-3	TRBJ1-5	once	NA	TGTGCCATCGGCGGGGGGAAAGATCAGCCCCAGCATTTT	CAIGGGKDQPQHF
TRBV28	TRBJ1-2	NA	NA	TGTGCCAGCAGCTATAGACCAGGGTATGGCTACACCTTC	CASSYRPGYGYTF
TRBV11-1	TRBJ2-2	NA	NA	TGTGCCAGCAGCTTGTCATCGAACACCGGGGAGCTGTTTTTT	CASSLSSNTGELFF
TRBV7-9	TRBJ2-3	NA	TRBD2	TGTGCCAGCAGTTCAATCACCGGGACTAGTGGGGCAGATACGCAGTATTTT	CASSSITGTSGADTQYF
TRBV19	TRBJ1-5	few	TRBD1	TGTGCCAGTAGTCCACAGGGGGCAGTGCAGCCCCAGCATTTT	CASSPQGAVQPQHF
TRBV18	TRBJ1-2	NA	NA	TGTGCCAGCTCACCACGGGACACTACCTATGGCTACACCTTC	CASSPRDTTYGYTF
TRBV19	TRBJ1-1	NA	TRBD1	TGTGCCAGTACCCTATCAGGGGGAACTGAAGCTTTCTTT	CASTLSGGTEAFF
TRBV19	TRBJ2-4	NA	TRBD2	TGTGCCAGTAGTGCCCCCGGGGGGGCCAAAAACATTCAGTACTTC	CASSAPGGAKNIQYF
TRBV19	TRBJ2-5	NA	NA	TGTGCCAGTAAGGTGCGCGGTGTCGGAGAGACCCAGTACTTC	CASKVRGVGETQYF
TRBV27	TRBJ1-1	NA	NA	TGTGCCAGCAGTTTATGGCCTTTGAACACTGAAGCTTTCTTT	CASSLWPLNTEAFF
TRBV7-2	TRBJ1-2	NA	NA	TGTGCCAGCAGCTTACTCCAGACTGCCGCAAGAAAACAAGGCTACACCTTC	CASSLLQTAARKQGYTF
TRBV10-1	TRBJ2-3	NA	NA	TGCGCCAGCAGCCGGACAGTTTCGAGCACAGATACGCAGTATTTT	CASSRTVSSTDTQYF
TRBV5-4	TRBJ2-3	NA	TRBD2	TGTGCCAGCAGCTCAAGAGGACTAGCGGCAACCACAGATACGCAGTATTTT	CASSSRGLAATTDTQYF
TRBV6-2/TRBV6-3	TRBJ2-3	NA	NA	TGTGCCAGCAGTTACGGAATAGCGGGCACAGATACGCAGTATTTT	CASSYGIAGTDTQYF
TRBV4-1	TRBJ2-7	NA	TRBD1	TGCGCCAGCAGCCAAGATGGGGGGACAGGACTCTACGAGCAGTACTTC	CASSQDGGTGLYEQYF
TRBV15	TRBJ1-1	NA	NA	TGTGCCACCAGGGCCAACACTGAAGCTTTCTTT	CATRANTEAFF
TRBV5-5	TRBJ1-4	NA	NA	TGTGCCAGCAGCTCGAAGACAGCAACTAATGAAAAACTGTTTTTT	CASSSKTATNEKLFF
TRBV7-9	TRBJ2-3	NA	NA	TGTGCCAGCAGCTTAGAATTTGCGGGCAGACCTCTTTCCACAGATACGCAGTATTTT	CASSLEFAGRPLSTDTQYF
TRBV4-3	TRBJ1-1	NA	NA	TGCGCCAGCAGCTCACGGGGGAACACTGAAGCTTTCTTT	CASSSRGNTEAFF
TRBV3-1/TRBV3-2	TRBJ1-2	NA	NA	TGTGCCAGCAGCCAAGCCCAGGGGTTAGGCTACACCTTC	CASSQAQGLGYTF
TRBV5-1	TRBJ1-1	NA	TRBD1	TGCGCCAGCACCGTCGGGACAGGGACCACTGAAGCTTTCTTT	CASTVGTGTTEAFF
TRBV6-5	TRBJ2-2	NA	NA	TGTGCCAGCACCCCCACAGGGAGAGGCACCGGGGAGCTGTTTTTT	CASTPTGRGTGELFF
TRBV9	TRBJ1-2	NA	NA	TGTGCCAGCAGCGTAGCTTCGCAGGGTACGGGCTACACCTTC	CASSVASQGTGYTF
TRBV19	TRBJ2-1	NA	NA	TGTGCCAGTAGTCCCTCCGGGACTTCTATCAAGCAGTTCTTC	CASSPSGTSIKQFF
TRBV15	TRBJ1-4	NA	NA	TGTGCCACCCTGCCCGACCTAGGAGGGGAAAAACTGTTTTTT	CATLPDLGGEKLFF
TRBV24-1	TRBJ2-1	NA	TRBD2	TGTGCCACCAGTTTCCCGGGGAGGGGCGCCTACAATGAGCAGTTCTTC	CATSFPGRGAYNEQFF
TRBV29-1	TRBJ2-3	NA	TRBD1	TGCAGCGTCAGGGACAGGGGGACCACAGATACGCAGTATTTT	CSVRDRGTTDTQYF
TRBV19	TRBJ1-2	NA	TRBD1	TGTGCCAGTAGTACTTTCCAGGGGGAGAGTGGCTACACCTTC	CASSTFQGESGYTF
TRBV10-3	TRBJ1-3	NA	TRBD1	TGTGCCATCAGTGATACAGGGGGCAGGGGAAACACCATATATTTT	CAISDTGGRGNTIYF
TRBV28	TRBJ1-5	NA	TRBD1	TGTGCCAGCAGCCGGCGGACAGGGGCCCGCAATCAGCCCCAGCATTTT	CASSRRTGARNQPQHF
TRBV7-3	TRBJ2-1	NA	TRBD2	TGTGCCAGCAGCCCGGGGACTAGTAATGAGCAGTTCTTC	CASSPGTSNEQFF
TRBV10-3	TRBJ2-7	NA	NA	TGTGCCATCAGTGCCACAGGGCTGGCCTACGAGCAGTACTTC	CAISATGLAYEQYF
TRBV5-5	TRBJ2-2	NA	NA	TGTGCCAGCAGCTTGTCCAGGCACGACACCGGGGAGCTGTTTTTT	CASSLSRHDTGELFF
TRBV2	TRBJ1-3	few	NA	TGTGCCAGCAGTGGGTGGACACCTGGAAACACCATATATTTT	CASSGWTPGNTIYF
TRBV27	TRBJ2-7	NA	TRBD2	TGTGCCAGCAGTATCGGGACTAGCCGCGAGCAGTACTTC	CASSIGTSREQYF
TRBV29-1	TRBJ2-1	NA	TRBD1	TGCAGCGCCTACAGGGGTCAGACCCCCAATGAGCAGTTCTTC	CSAYRGQTPNEQFF
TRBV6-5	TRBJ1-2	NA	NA	TGTGCCAGCAGTTGGGGAGATGGCTACACCTTC	CASSWGDGYTF
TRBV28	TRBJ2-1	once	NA	TGTGCCAGCAGTTTACCCCGCCCCAGGAATGAGCAGTTCTTC	CASSLPRPRNEQFF
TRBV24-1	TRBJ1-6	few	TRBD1	TGTGCCACCAGTGATGGCCCTACAAAGACAGGGGCCTTTAATTCACCCCTCCACTTT	CATSDGPTKTGAFNSPLHF
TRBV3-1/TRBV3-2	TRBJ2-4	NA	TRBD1	TGTGCCAGCAGCCGGGACAGCTACGTCATTCAGTACTTC	CASSRDSYVIQYF
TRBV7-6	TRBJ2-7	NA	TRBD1	TGTGCCAGCAGCTTAGCCGCCGGGACAGGGTTCTACGAGCAGTACTTC	CASSLAAGTGFYEQYF
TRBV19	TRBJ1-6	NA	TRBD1	TGTGCCAGTAGTAGAGACAGGGTGAATTCACCCCTCCACTTT	CASSRDRVNSPLHF
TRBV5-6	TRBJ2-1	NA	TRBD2	TGTGCCAGCAGCTTGGGGCTAGCGGGGAGAAATGAGCAGTTCTTC	CASSLGLAGRNEQFF